The present TCR beta chain was sequenced within a study of shared clonotypes between healthy human individuals. Data came from immunoSEQ multiplex PCR; TCRdb stores just in-frame clones and leaves some out. The table shows about 100,000 clones, with about 72% occurring only once. The CDR3 sequence is 14 residues long. For this clone: Its antigen is unidentified.

Caucasian adults residing in Nashville, Tennessee made up all the donors. Findings of the study overall: Inspection by rarefaction showed sorted-subset sequencing to be incomplete despite large depth. Only blood was sampled; tissue repertoires likely differ. Among donors, sharing of clonotypes was expected to be affected by sequencing depth.

Specimen: memory CD8+ T cells sorted from blood. Sample subset: CD45RO+ cells pooled with CCR7-negative TemRA cells. The chain has TRBV21-1 and TRBJ2-7; no check of the table's D call, TRBD2, against the DNA was made. TRBV21-1 is noted as a pseudogene. This receptor was taken from a woman aged 25 to 39 in good health. The CDR3: CASLNGSGRYRQYF. CDR3 DNA sequence: TGTGCCAGCCTCAACGGCAGCGGGAGGTATAGGCAGTACTTC.